One sample yielded the 22 T cell receptor beta chains listed below, sequenced in a study of blood T cells in healthy people across ages. It was with a sample-barcoded 5' primer and a J-beta primer mix that a second PCR of about 6 to 12 cycles was run. TCRdb fed the 5' RACE reads into MiXCR, producing one record per CDR3 protein. This table has 600,000 or so distinct CDR3 sequences, approximately 30% appearing once. Sequenced material: blood. These receptors all stem from a woman older than 75 in good health.

Many counts were recorded for this clonotype. The J gene is TRBJ1-2, the V gene TRBV9; D unclear. Germline assignment: CDR1 SGDLS and CDR2 YYNGEE. The CDR3 has 14 amino acids. The V end lost 2 bases, the J end lost 4 bases, and 12 bases lay between the germline ends. The CDR3 DNA follows: TGTGCCAGCAGCGTCTCCCAGTCTCTCTATGGCTACACCTTC. Translated: CASSVSQSLYGYTF. The complete variable domain, with remaining parts taken from reference TRBV9 and TRBJ1-2, reads DSGVTQTPKHLITATGQRVTLRCSPRSGDLSVYWYQQSLDQGLQFLIQYYNGEERAKGNILERFSAQQFPDLHSELNLSSLELGDSALYFCASSVSQSLYGYTFGSGTRLTVV.

The table lists this clonotype with many counts. The rearrangement joins TRBV20-1 to TRBJ2-7; D might be TRBD2 (6 bases). The CDR3 contains 12 residues. Trimming stripped 5 bases from V and 5 bases from J, with 13 bases between. Germline CDR1 reads DFQATT; CDR2 reads SNEGSKA (reference sequence). CDR3 amino acids: CSAPDYRDEQYF. The CDR3 nucleotides are TGCAGTGCTCCGGACTATCGGGACGAGCAGTACTTC.

This clonotype has a count of ten or more. The V gene is TRBV6-6, the J gene TRBJ1-4; a possible D gene is TRBD1 (6 bases). V lost 5 bases and J lost 4, with 11 bases in between. Germline loops: CDR1 MNHNY, CDR2 SVGAGI (reference sequence). CDR3 length equals 14 residues. As DNA, the CDR3 is TGTGCCAGCAGTAAGGACAGTATTAATGAAAAACTGTTTTTT. This translates into CASSKDSINEKLFF.

This sequence joins TRBV7-9 and TRBJ1-6; maybe TRBD1 (5 bases). CDR3 length equals 14 residues. The V and J ends lost 1 base and 9 bases respectively, with 10 bases between them. CDR1 is SEHNR and CDR2 is FQNEAQ in the germline V gene (reference sequence). CDR3 sequence: CASSLDLGGSPLHF. The CDR3 DNA reads as TGTGCCAGCAGCTTAGATTTGGGGGGTTCACCCCTCCACTTT.

This clonotype came up many times. The chain recombines TRBV4-3 with TRBJ1-2; 7 nucleotides agree with TRBD1. The CDR3 is made up of 14 amino acids. V lost 0 bases, J lost 8 bases, and 6 bases stayed unmatched. The germline gives CDR1 LGHNA, CDR2 YSLEER. This chain's CDR3 is CASSQDRGLGGYTF. The CDR3 bases are TGCGCCAGCAGCCAAGATAGGGGGCTGGGGGGCTACACCTTC.

Worth noting for this clonotype: A much larger clone lies a single base off, so this may be a read error. The chain combines TRBV7-2 with TRBJ2-7; 8 bases are a match to TRBD2. This CDR3 spans 15 amino acids. Germline V gives CDR1 SGHTA, CDR2 FQGNSA. The J segment lost 3 bases and the V segment lost 1 base, leaving 5 bases of the junction unmatched. In DNA, the CDR3 is TGTGCCAGCAGCTTAGGGAGCGGGGGTTGCTACGAGCAGTACTTC. This codes for CASSLGSGGCYEQYF.

CDR3: CASSLAGGRVSYGQYF. Written as DNA, the CDR3 is TGTGCCAGCAGCTTAGCGGGAGGGCGGGTCAGCTACGGGCAGTACTTC. The chain recombines TRBV7-2 with TRBJ2-4; 7 nucleotides align to TRBD2. The ends lost 0 bases at V and 13 bases at J; junction bases unmatched: 15. CDR1 and CDR2 from the germline V gene are SGHTA and FQGNSA. The CDR3 length is 16 residues.

The V gene is TRBV5-1, the J gene TRBJ2-7; D may be TRBD1 (5 bases). In germline, CDR1 is SGHRS, CDR2 YFSETQ. CDR3 size: 15 residues. V gave up 2 bases and J gave up 3 bases, with 15 bases separating them. The CDR3 bases are TGCGCCAGCAGCTTAACTGGGGCCGCCAACTACGAGCAGTACTTC. The encoded protein is CASSLTGAANYEQYF.

The V gene is TRBV3-1, the J gene TRBJ1-2; 10 positions agree with TRBD1. The germline CDR1 and CDR2 sequences are LGHDT and YNNKEL (reference sequence). V lost 8 bases and J lost 3; bases outside the gene matches: 12. The length of the CDR3 is 16 residues. The DNA for the CDR3 is TGTGCCAGCCACCGGGACAGGGGTTCCTCAGACTATGGCTACACCTTC. Its translation is CASHRDRGSSDYGYTF.

The chain has TRBV5-4 and TRBJ2-6; 8 bases are shared with TRBD1. J gave up 4 bases and V 4 bases, and 7 bases lay outside the gene matches. The CDR3 runs to 16 residues. Germline CDR1 and CDR2: SGHNT and YYREEE (reference sequence). In nucleotides, the CDR3 is TGTGCCAGCAGCCGCCCCCAGGGGGCCGGGGCCAACGTCCTGACTTTC. Translated: CASSRPQGAGANVLTF.

For this clonotype: A much bigger clone sits one base away, suggesting this may be a read error. The rearrangement links TRBV5-1 to TRBJ1-2; D is unresolved. Looked up from germline, CDR1 is SGHRS and CDR2 is YFSETQ. Trimming removed 2 bases from V and 4 bases from J, with 9 bases in between. This CDR3 comprises 13 residues. For the CDR3, the DNA is TGCGCCAGCAGCTTCGGCAGTCCCTATGGCTACACCTTC. It codes for CASSFGSPYGYTF.

This clonotype was recorded at least ten times. The V call is TRBV6-1, the J call TRBJ2-7, with 8 bases fitting TRBD1. J was trimmed by 7 bases and V by 2 bases; bases with no gene match: 13. The CDR3 length is 16 residues. In germline, CDR1 is MNHNS, CDR2 SASEGT. The CDR3 protein is CASSENPRQGLREQYF. Here the CDR3 DNA reads TGTGCCAGCAGTGAAAACCCAAGACAGGGGCTGAGGGAGCAGTACTTC.

The CDR3 coding sequence is TGTGCCAGCAGTTTACATACTAGCGGGGGGGTCCGGAACACCGGGGAGCTGTTTTTT. Amino acids: CASSLHTSGGVRNTGELFF. The V call is TRBV12-3 or TRBV12-4, the J call TRBJ2-2, with 13 bases fitting TRBD2. This CDR3 contains 19 residues. J was trimmed by 1 base and V by 2 bases; bases with no gene match: 7.

This clonotype has more than one count but fewer than ten. This chain connects TRBV6-6 to TRBJ1-1; D possibly corresponds to TRBD1 (5 bases). The CDR3 spans 13 residues. From germline, CDR1 is MNHNY and CDR2 SVGAGI (reference sequence). V gave up 5 bases and J gave up 4 bases, with 11 bases separating them. The CDR3 nucleotides are TGTGCCAGCAGTCCGTACGGGGGCACTGAAGCTTTCTTT. Translated: CASSPYGGTEAFF.

The sample holds many counts of this clonotype. The chain carries TRBV28 and TRBJ2-7, with 8 positions matching TRBD1. The germline CDR1 and CDR2 sequences are MDHEN and SYDVKM. With V trimmed by 7 bases and J by 4 bases, 9 bases remained unmatched. This CDR3 is built from 14 residues. CDR3 coding DNA: TGTGCCAGCACCCTCCGGGACAGGCGTTACGAGCAGTACTTC. Amino acid sequence: CASTLRDRRYEQYF.

This chain uses TRBV30 with TRBJ1-1, with no clear D. Germline lookup yields CDR1 GTSNPN and CDR2 SVGIG (reference sequence). V lost 3 bases and J 1 base, leaving 12 bases between the germline ends. CDR3 length: 14 residues. The CDR3 DNA follows: TGTGCCTGGAGCCCCCCCCACGAGAACACTGAAGCTTTCTTT. Translated: CAWSPPHENTEAFF.

This chain links TRBV15 with TRBJ1-3; unclear D gene. V gave up 0 bases and J gave up 1 base, with 7 bases separating them. In germline, CDR1 is LNHNV, CDR2 YYDKDF (reference sequence). CDR3 size: 15 residues. Written as DNA, the CDR3 is TGTGCCACCAGCAGAGAACAGCTTTCTGGAAACACCATATATTTT. This translates into CATSREQLSGNTIYF. The full variable domain, completed using reference TRBV15 and TRBJ1-3, is DAMVIQNPRYQVTQFGKPVTLSCSQTLNHNVMYWYQQKSSQAPKLLFHYYDKDFNNEADTPDNFQSRRPNTSFCFLDIRSPGLGDTAMYLCATSREQLSGNTIYFGEGSWLTVV.

The chain links TRBV1 to TRBJ2-7. TRBV1 is assigned pseudogene status. This CDR3 region has 11 residues. DNA for the CDR3: TGCACCAGCAGCCAAGCGTGGGAGCAGTACTTC. Its protein product is CTSSQAWEQYF.

This clonotype was seen many times. V usage is TRBV2 and J usage is TRBJ2-7, with 9 bases matching TRBD1. This CDR3 has 15 amino acids. Trimming took 6 bases from V and 5 from J; bases not matched to a gene: 11. The germline CDR1 and CDR2 sequences are SNHLY and FYNNEI. CDR3 coding DNA: TGTGCCAGCAGCCTCCCTGGGACAGGGTTACACGAGCAGTACTTC. Translation gives CASSLPGTGLHEQYF.

This clonotype was seen a few times. This may stem from a read error, because a much larger clone lies one nucleotide away. The chain recombines TRBV19 with TRBJ1-4, with D uncertain. The CDR3 is 13 residues long. Germline V gives CDR1 LNHDA, CDR2 SQIVND (reference sequence). V was trimmed by 9 bases and J by 2 bases, leaving 10 bases between them. The CDR3 here is CARRRETNEKLFF. In DNA form, the CDR3 reads TGTGCCAGGAGGAGGGAGACTAATGAAAAACTGTTTTTT.

This clonotype was recorded many times. CDR3 nucleotide sequence: TGTGCCAGCAGCCTTGGGACAGGGGGCAGGAGCAATCAGCCCCAGCATTTT. Its translation: CASSLGTGGRSNQPQHF. This rearrangement joins TRBV5-5 to TRBJ1-5, with TRBD1 matching over 12 bases. CDR1 and CDR2 from the germline V gene are SGHKS and YYEKEE (reference sequence). Germline trimming cut 4 bases from V and 1 base from J; bases unmatched to any gene: 6. There are 17 residues in the CDR3.

The CDR3 here is CASSAGFNQPQHF. The CDR3 bases are TGTGCCAGCTCGGCAGGATTCAATCAGCCCCAGCATTTT. The chain combines TRBV27 with TRBJ1-5, with D unclear. The CDR3 runs to 13 residues. Germline assignment: CDR1 MNHEY and CDR2 SMNVEV (reference sequence). V lost 8 bases, J lost 3 bases, and 11 bases lay in between.